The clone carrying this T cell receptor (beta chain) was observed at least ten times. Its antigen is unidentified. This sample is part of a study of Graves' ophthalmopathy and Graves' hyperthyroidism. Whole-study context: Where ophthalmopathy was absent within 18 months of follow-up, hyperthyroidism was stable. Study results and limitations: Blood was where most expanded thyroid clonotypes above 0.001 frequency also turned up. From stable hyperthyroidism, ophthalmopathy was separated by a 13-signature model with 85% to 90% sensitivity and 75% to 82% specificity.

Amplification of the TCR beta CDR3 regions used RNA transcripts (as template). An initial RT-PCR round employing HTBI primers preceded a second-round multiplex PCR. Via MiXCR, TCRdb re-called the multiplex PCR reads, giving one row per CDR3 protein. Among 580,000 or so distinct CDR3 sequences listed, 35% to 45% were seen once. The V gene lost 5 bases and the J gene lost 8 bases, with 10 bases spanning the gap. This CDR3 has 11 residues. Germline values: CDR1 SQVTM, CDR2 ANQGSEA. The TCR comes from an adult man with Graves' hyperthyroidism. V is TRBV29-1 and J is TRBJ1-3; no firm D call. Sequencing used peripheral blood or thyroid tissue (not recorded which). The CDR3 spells CSVNQAYTIYF. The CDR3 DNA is TGCAGCGTTAACCAAGCGTACACCATATATTTT.